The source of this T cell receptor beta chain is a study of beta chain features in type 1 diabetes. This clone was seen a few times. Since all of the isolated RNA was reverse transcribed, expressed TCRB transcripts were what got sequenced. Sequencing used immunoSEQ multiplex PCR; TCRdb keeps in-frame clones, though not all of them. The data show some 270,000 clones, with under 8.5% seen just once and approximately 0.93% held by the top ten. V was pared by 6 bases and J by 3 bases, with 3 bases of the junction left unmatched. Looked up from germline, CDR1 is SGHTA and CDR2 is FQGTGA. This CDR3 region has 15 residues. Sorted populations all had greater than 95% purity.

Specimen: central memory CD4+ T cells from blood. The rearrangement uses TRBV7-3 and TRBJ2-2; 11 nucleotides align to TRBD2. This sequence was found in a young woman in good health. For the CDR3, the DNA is TGTGCCAGCAGGAGGACTAGCGGGTACACCGGGGAGCTGTTTTTT. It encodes CASRRTSGYTGELFF.